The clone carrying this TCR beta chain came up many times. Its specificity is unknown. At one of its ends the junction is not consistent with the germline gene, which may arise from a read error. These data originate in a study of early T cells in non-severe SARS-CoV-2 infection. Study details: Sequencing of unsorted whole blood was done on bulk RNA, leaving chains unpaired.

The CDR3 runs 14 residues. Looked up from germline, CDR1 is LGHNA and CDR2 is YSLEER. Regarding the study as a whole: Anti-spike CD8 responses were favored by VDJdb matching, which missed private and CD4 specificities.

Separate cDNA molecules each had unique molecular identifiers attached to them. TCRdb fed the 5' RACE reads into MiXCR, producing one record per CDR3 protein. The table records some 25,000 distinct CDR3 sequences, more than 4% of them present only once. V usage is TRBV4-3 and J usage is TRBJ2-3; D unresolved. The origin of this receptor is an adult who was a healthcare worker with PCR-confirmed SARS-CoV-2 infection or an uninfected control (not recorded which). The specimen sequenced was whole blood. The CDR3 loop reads CASSRERGTDAQYF. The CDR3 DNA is TGCGCCAGCAGCCGGGAACGCGGCACAGATGCGCAGTATTTT.